The 3 T cell receptor beta chains presented below share a single source sample, sequenced in a study of long-term antiretroviral therapy in people with HIV. Version v3.0 of the immunoSEQ assay ran at survey level. Assay: immunoSEQ multiplex PCR; the TCRdb copy retains only in-frame clones and omits some. In the table there are 22,000 or so clones, over 60% of which are singletons. Material: unsorted PBMCs, obtained 2.9 years after starting antiretroviral therapy. The source is a woman in her thirties with HIV.

The CDR3, as DNA: TGTGCCAGTAGTATAGTGTCAGGGGCGAATTACGAGCAGTACTTC. The encoded protein is CASSIVSGANYEQYF. The V gene is TRBV19, the J gene TRBJ2-7; a possible D gene is TRBD1 (6 bases). V dropped 1 base and J dropped 4 bases, with 14 bases sitting between them. This CDR3 is built from 15 residues. The germline CDR1 and CDR2 sequences are LNHDA and SQIVND (reference sequence).

The sample holds one count of this clone. The chain carries TRBV25-1 and TRBJ1-2; D remains unclear. V lost 4 bases to trimming and J lost 8 bases, with 11 bases between them. The CDR3 has 12 amino acids. The germline V gene has CDR1 MGHDK and CDR2 SYGVNS. CDR3 protein: CASSGVGNGYTF. CDR3 DNA sequence: TGTGCCAGCAGTGGCGTGGGGAACGGCTACACCTTC.

This clone was found once. The J gene is TRBJ2-3, the V gene TRBV11-2; 7 bases are a match to TRBD1. The V and J ends lost 3 bases and 0 bases, in that order; junction bases with no gene match: 3. Looked up from germline, CDR1 is SGHAT and CDR2 is FQNNGV. The CDR3 consists of 15 residues. DNA for the CDR3: TGTGCCAGCAGCTTCGACAGGGACAGCACAGATACGCAGTATTTT. Amino acid sequence: CASSFDRDSTDTQYF.